A single sample gave rise to the 22 T cell receptor beta chains below, sequenced in a study of CD8 T cells in Susac syndrome. Random hexamers were used to reverse transcribe about 0.5 to 1 ug of RNA. TCRdb passed the immunoSEQ multiplex PCR reads through MiXCR, listing each CDR3 protein once. The sample holds more than 150,000 distinct CDR3 sequences, around 94% seen once. The sample comprised CD4+ T cells from PBMCs. These receptors were taken from a human donor in good health.

The rearrangement links TRBV20-1 to TRBJ1-2; D not resolved. Germline V gene data show CDR1 as DFQATT and CDR2 as SNEGSKA (reference sequence). Trimming left V 5 bases short and J 4 bases short, with 20 bases between. The CDR3 is 15 residues long. In DNA, the CDR3 is TGCAGTGCTCCCCCGACGGGGTCGCCGGGCTATGGCTACACCTTC. This translates into CSAPPTGSPGYGYTF.

V gene TRBV29-1 combines with J gene TRBJ1-2, with unresolved D. Trimming removed 4 bases from V and 3 bases from J, with 12 bases in between. CDR3 length equals 13 residues. The germline V gene has CDR1 SQVTM and CDR2 ANQGSEA. CDR3 sequence (DNA): TGCAGCGTTGCTCCGAAAGGATACTATGGCTACACCTTC. This encodes CSVAPKGYYGYTF.

The DNA for the CDR3 is TGTGCAAGTCGCTTTCCAGGGGGGAATAACTATGGCTACACCTTC. Encoded protein: CASRFPGGNNYGYTF. The chain is built from TRBV12-2 and TRBJ1-2; the listed D gene, TRBD1, was not tested against the DNA. TRBV12-2 is designated a pseudogene. CDR3 length equals 15 residues.

The chain has TRBV18 and TRBJ1-1; D is undetermined. Trimming removed 6 bases from V and 1 base from J, with 18 bases in between. Germline assignment: CDR1 KGHSH and CDR2 LQKENI. The CDR3 has 16 residues. CDR3 DNA: TGTGCCAGCTCTCCCTCTCGGGAGGGATCGAACACTGAAGCTTTCTTT. Translation: CASSPSREGSNTEAFF.

This rearrangement joins TRBV30 to TRBJ1-3; TRBD1 might be the D (6 bases). The CDR3 sequence is 16 residues long. The germline CDR1 and CDR2 sequences are GTSNPN and SVGIG (reference sequence). Trimming stripped 2 bases from V and 2 bases from J, with 16 bases between. CDR3 region: CAWSFQGQIPGNTIYF. In DNA form, the CDR3 reads TGTGCCTGGAGTTTCCAAGGACAGATCCCTGGAAACACCATATATTTT.

This chain uses TRBV5-1 with TRBJ2-2, with D perhaps matching TRBD1 (6 bases). CDR3 length: 15 residues. Trimming removed 0 bases at V and 5 bases at J, with 11 bases between. Germline V gives CDR1 SGHRS, CDR2 YFSETQ. The CDR3 DNA reads TGCGCCAGCAGCTTGGCCCTCGGGACAACCGGGGAGCTGTTTTTT. This sequence encodes CASSLALGTTGELFF.

The V and J genes are TRBV19 and TRBJ1-5; TRBD1 agrees at 8 bases. CDR3 length equals 15 residues. The junction had 5 bases not matched to a gene; V was cut back by 4 bases and J by 3 bases. In germline, CDR1 is LNHDA, CDR2 SQIVND (reference sequence). This CDR3 reads CASSNGQGPNQPQHF. The CDR3 nucleotides read TGTGCCAGTAGTAATGGACAGGGTCCCAATCAGCCCCAGCATTTT. Full variable domain (outside the CDR3, taken from reference TRBV19 and TRBJ1-5): DGGITQSPKYLFRKEGQNVTLSCEQNLNHDAMYWYRQDPGQGLRLIYYSQIVNDFQKGDIAEGYSVSREKKESFPLTVTSAQKNPTAFYLCASSNGQGPNQPQHFGDGTRLSIL.

This chain uses TRBV28 with TRBJ2-1; 9 nucleotides match TRBD2. The CDR3 length is 15 residues. Unmatched junction bases numbered 6, after V lost 4 bases and J lost 5 bases. The V gene's germline CDR1 is MDHEN and CDR2 SYDVKM. CDR3 bases: TGTGCCAGCAGTTGGGCCAGCGGGGGGAACAATGAGCAGTTCTTC. Its translation is CASSWASGGNNEQFF.

The V call is TRBV6-2 or TRBV6-3, the J call TRBJ2-1; D is uncertain. With 11 bases removed from V and 0 bases from J, the gap between germline ends came to 11 bases. CDR3 length: 13 amino acids. CDR1 and CDR2 from the germline V gene are MNHEY and SVGEGT. CDR3 DNA: TGTGCCTCCCAAAAAGACTCCTACAATGAGCAGTTCTTC. Translation gives CASQKDSYNEQFF.

This chain uses TRBV7-9 with TRBJ2-7; a weak D match, TRBD2 (6 bases). Germline V lookup: CDR1 SEHNR, CDR2 FQNEAQ (reference sequence). The CDR3 is 11 amino acids. CDR3 sequence: CATGRGNEQYF. The CDR3 region has the DNA TGTGCGACCGGGAGAGGGAACGAGCAGTACTTC.

This sequence joins TRBV4-1 and TRBJ1-2; TRBD1 agrees at 8 bases. Losses at the gene ends were 2 bases for V and 6 bases for J; bases not matched to a gene: 2. The CDR3 is made up of 13 amino acids. The germline CDR1 and CDR2 sequences are MGHRA and YSYEKL. The DNA for the CDR3 is TGCGCCAGCAGCCAAAACAGGGGGAATGGCTACACCTTC. It specifies CASSQNRGNGYTF.

A remark on this clonotype: The junction does not match germline at one end; this may be a read error. The rearrangement links TRBV7-7 to TRBJ2-3; D not certain. Germline CDR1 reads SSHAT; CDR2 reads FNYEAQ (reference sequence). The CDR3 has 15 amino acids. CDR3 sequence: CASSLSPRFTDTQYF. In nucleotides, the CDR3 is TGTGCTAGCAGCTTGTCCCCGCGTTTTACAGATACGCAGTATTTT.

This chain joins TRBV9 and TRBJ2-7; TRBD1 agrees at 10 bases. The V gene end was trimmed by 4 bases and the J gene end by 5 bases; junction bases not matched to a gene: 12. The CDR3 has 16 residues. The germline CDR1 and CDR2 sequences are SGDLS and YYNGEE. The CDR3 loop is CASSSTSGQGSHEQYF. The CDR3 nucleotides read TGTGCCAGCAGCAGTACCTCGGGACAGGGGTCCCACGAGCAGTACTTC.

This rearrangement joins TRBV7-9 to TRBJ2-5; TRBD2 aligns across 11 bases. This CDR3 region has 15 residues. Germline V CDR1 and CDR2: SEHNR, FQNEAQ (reference sequence). V lost 6 bases and J lost 2; bases outside the gene matches: 5. CDR3 DNA: TGTGCCAGCAGTCGGGGACTAGCGGCTCAAGAGACCCAGTACTTC. Translated, it gives CASSRGLAAQETQYF.

This chain uses TRBV3-1 with TRBJ1-6; the D gene is possibly TRBD1 (5 bases). From germline, CDR1 is LGHDT and CDR2 YNNKEL (reference sequence). The CDR3 runs to 16 residues. Trimming took off 4 bases at V and 9 bases at J, with 19 bases between the two ends. The CDR3 region is CASSRGGTGEFSPLHF. CDR3 in DNA: TGTGCCAGCAGCCGAGGCGGGACCGGCGAATTTTCACCCCTCCACTTT.

This clonotype appeared a few times. The chain recombines TRBV5-4 with TRBJ2-2, with D unclear. V was clipped by 4 bases and J by 2 bases, with 0 bases between them. This CDR3 is built from 11 residues. Germline-derived CDR1 and CDR2 are SGHNT and YYREEE (reference sequence). The CDR3 spells CASSNTGELFF. In nucleotides, the CDR3 is TGTGCCAGCAGCAACACCGGGGAGCTGTTTTTT.

This chain links TRBV11-2 with TRBJ2-3; a weak D match, TRBD2 (6 bases). From germline, CDR1 is SGHAT and CDR2 FQNNGV. Trimming removed 5 bases from V and 5 bases from J, with 11 bases in between. The CDR3 runs 13 residues. CDR3 in amino acids: CASSRREIDTQYF. As DNA, the CDR3 is TGTGCCAGCAGCAGGCGGGAAATAGATACGCAGTATTTT.

This chain links TRBV30 with TRBJ2-7; 8 nucleotides line up with TRBD1. The CDR3 has 12 residues. The V segment lost 5 bases and the J segment 2 bases; nucleotides outside the gene matches: 2. Germline V lookup: CDR1 GTSNPN, CDR2 SVGIG (reference sequence). The CDR3 DNA sequence: TGTGCCTGGGGGACAGGTGCCTACGAGCAGTACTTC. The encoded protein is CAWGTGAYEQYF.

The rearrangement links TRBV29-1 to TRBJ2-7; 8 bases fit TRBD2. The CDR3 loop spans 16 amino acids. V lost 1 base and J lost 4; bases outside the gene matches: 12. Germline-derived CDR1 and CDR2 are SQVTM and ANQGSEA. In DNA, the CDR3 is TGCAGCGTTGAAGTGTCCCCCGGGAGGGGCGGGTACGAGCAGTACTTC. Its protein product is CSVEVSPGRGGYEQYF.

V gene TRBV3-1 combines with J gene TRBJ1-1; D perhaps matches TRBD1 (5 bases). The V and J ends lost 7 bases and 1 base respectively, with 13 bases between them. Germline V gives CDR1 LGHDT, CDR2 YNNKEL (reference sequence). The CDR3 consists of 14 residues. CDR3 DNA: TGTGCCAGCATCTCGTCCGGGGGGAACACTGAAGCTTTCTTT. It is translated as CASISSGGNTEAFF. The entire variable domain, with the rest obtained from reference TRBV3-1 and TRBJ1-1, is as follows: DTAVSQTPKYLVTQMGNDKSIKCEQNLGHDTMYWYKQDSKKFLKIMFSYNNKELIINETVPNRFSPKSPDKAHLNLHINSLELGDSAVYFCASISSGGNTEAFFGQGTRLTVV.

The chain links TRBV29-1 to TRBJ2-1; 13 bases match TRBD2. Germline assignment: CDR1 SQVTM and CDR2 ANQGSEA. The CDR3 covers 16 residues. With 3 bases clipped from V and 0 bases from J, the junction kept 2 bases outside the gene matches. CDR3 residues: CSVETSGGSSYNEQFF. The CDR3 region has the DNA TGCAGCGTTGAGACTAGCGGGGGGAGCTCCTACAATGAGCAGTTCTTC.

The chain combines TRBV7-8 with TRBJ2-7; TRBD2 might be the D (6 bases). Germline CDR1 SGHVS, CDR2 FQNEAQ. The length of the CDR3 is 15 residues. Trimming pared 3 bases from V and 2 bases from J, leaving 14 bases between. For the CDR3, the DNA is TGTGCCAGCAGCTTTGTGTTAGCGGCCACCTACGAGCAGTACTTC. Translating gives CASSFVLAATYEQYF.